A single T cell receptor (beta chain) is shown here with its context. The antigen remains unidentified. The sample belongs to a study of CD8 T cells in ankylosing spondylitis. Broader study findings: The study identified a TCR beta motif of roughly eight highly homologous variants that appeared characteristic of ankylosing spondylitis blood. Disease-associated clonotypes exhibited CD8+ identity and were relatively infrequent in peripheral blood. Within matched ankylosing spondylitis synovial fluid, disease-linked clones were reportedly significantly enriched.

With molecular barcodes, quantitative 5'-RACE was used to make the TCR beta libraries. TCRdb re-derived calls from the 5' RACE reads in MiXCR, one entry per CDR3 protein. This sample has about 340,000 distinct CDR3 sequences, with roughly 15% found just once. The source is a male donor with ankylosing spondylitis or in good health (not recorded which). Input material: blood, either unsorted or a sorted T cell fraction (not recorded which).

CDR3 bases: TGTGCTAGTAGCAGAGGCCTCTCCTACAATGAGCAGTTCTTC. Protein sequence: CASSRGLSYNEQFF. The chain combines TRBV12-5 with TRBJ2-1; D ambiguous. This CDR3 has 14 residues. From germline, CDR1 is LGHNT and CDR2 FRNRAP. V was clipped by 8 bases and J by 0 bases, with 11 bases between them.